These T cell receptor beta chains were read from a single sample in a study of blood T cell repertoires in COVID-19. The data were produced by immunoSEQ multiplex PCR, yet TCRdb's version contains in-frame clones alone and is incomplete. The table has roughly 150,000 clones, 89% seen once. Sequencing was done on a sample of peripheral blood. The receptors here all came from a man aged 60-69 years with acute or convalescent COVID-19. Each CDR3 is given with its conserved first and last residue. A D gene is named only where the DNA matches it firmly. Some rows mark clone size as missing; the rest say once, few, many or name a class of expanded clone.

v_call	d_call	j_call	clone_size	cdr3_nt	cdr3_aa
TRBV5-6	.	TRBJ1-5	.	TGTGCCAGCAGCTTGATGGGGCGGGACCGCGATCAGCCCCAGCATTTT	CASSLMGRDRDQPQHF
TRBV7-9	TRBD1	TRBJ1-5	.	TGTGCCAGCAGCGGTGGCCGGGACAGGGGTCATCAGCCCCAGCATTTT	CASSGGRDRGHQPQHF
TRBV3-1/TRBV3-2	.	TRBJ1-5	.	TGTGCCAGCAGCCAAGTCGGCAATCAGCCCCAGCATTTT	CASSQVGNQPQHF
TRBV10-1	TRBD1	TRBJ2-7	.	TGCGCCAGCAGTGTTGGGACAGGGGGGGACGAGCAGTACTTC	CASSVGTGGDEQYF
TRBV11-3	.	TRBJ1-2	.	TGTGCCAGCAGTCGTCCCTATGGCTACACCTTC	CASSRPYGYTF
TRBV11-2	.	TRBJ2-7	.	TGTGCCAGCAGCTTAGATCAGGCTAGAGGGAACTACGAGCAGTACTTC	CASSLDQARGNYEQYF
TRBV11-2	.	TRBJ2-1	.	TGTGCCAGCAGCTTAAGGACAGCTCACAATGAGCAGTTCTTC	CASSLRTAHNEQFF
TRBV7-6	TRBD1	TRBJ2-1	.	TGTGCCAGCAGCTTAGGGGACAGCTCCTACAATGAGCAGTTCTTC	CASSLGDSSYNEQFF
TRBV7-2	TRBD1	TRBJ1-1	.	TGTGCCAGCAGCTTGTCTGACAGGGGAGGGACTGAAGCTTTCTTT	CASSLSDRGGTEAFF
TRBV2	TRBD1	TRBJ2-4	.	TGTGCCAGTACACAGGGGGGCAAAAACATTCAGTACTTC	CASTQGGKNIQYF
TRBV15	TRBD1	TRBJ1-3	.	TGTGCCACCAGCAGAGGCGGGAGGACAGGGGCTGGAAACACCATATATTTT	CATSRGGRTGAGNTIYF
TRBV5-1	.	TRBJ1-2	.	TGCGCCAGCAGCTTGGGTAATTCAGGAACCTTATATGGCTACACCTTC	CASSLGNSGTLYGYTF
TRBV5-1	.	TRBJ2-2	.	TGCGCCAGCAGCTTGATGCTAGGGGGGGCCGGGGAGCTGTTTTTT	CASSLMLGGAGELFF
TRBV11-2	.	TRBJ1-1	.	TGTGCCAGCAGCTTGACTCTCCTGAACACTGAAGCTTTCTTT	CASSLTLLNTEAFF
TRBV20-1	.	TRBJ1-4	.	TGCAGTGCTAGTTCAGGGCGAGAAAAACTGTTTTTT	CSASSGREKLFF
TRBV7-2	.	TRBJ1-3	.	TGTGCCAGCAGCCCACGGCGGGGAAACACCATATATTTT	CASSPRRGNTIYF
TRBV18	TRBD1	TRBJ2-7	once	TGTGCCAGCTCACGTCCCGGGACAGGGGACTACGAGCAGTACTTC	CASSRPGTGDYEQYF
TRBV2	TRBD2	TRBJ2-1	.	TGTGCCAGCAGTACTACCGGGAGGGAGCAGTTCTTC	CASSTTGREQFF
TRBV6-5	TRBD2	TRBJ2-3	.	TGTGCCAGCAAAAATAGCGGGGGCCGCACAGATACGCAGTATTTT	CASKNSGGRTDTQYF
TRBV20-1	.	TRBJ2-7	.	TGCAGTGCCAAACAATACTACGAGCAGTACTTC	CSAKQYYEQYF
TRBV24-1	TRBD1	TRBJ1-2	.	TGTGCCACCAGTGATTTGGGACAGGCTCGTGGCTACACCTTC	CATSDLGQARGYTF
TRBV2	TRBD1	TRBJ1-5	.	TGTGCCAGCGGGACAGGGGGCTTGGGCAATCAGCCCCAGCATTTT	CASGTGGLGNQPQHF
TRBV19	.	TRBJ1-5	.	TGTGCCAGCTCCCGACAGGACAATCAGCCCCAGCATTTT	CASSRQDNQPQHF
TRBV12-5	TRBD1	TRBJ1-5	.	TGTGCTAGTGGTTTGAAGACAGGGGGCGGCAATCAGCCCCAGCATTTT	CASGLKTGGGNQPQHF
TRBV5-1	.	TRBJ2-3	.	TGCGCCAGCAGCTACACTAAAGGGGCTGGAGATACGCAGTATTTT	CASSYTKGAGDTQYF
TRBV5-5	.	TRBJ1-1	once	TGTGCCAGCAGCTTCCAGGGTAGCACTGAAGCTTTCTTT	CASSFQGSTEAFF
TRBV7-9	.	TRBJ1-2	.	TGTGCCAGCAGCTTAGGGACAGACTATGGCTACACCTTC	CASSLGTDYGYTF
TRBV15	.	TRBJ1-1	.	TGTGCCACCAGCGTGGGAGGGGTGAAGAACACTGAAGCTTTCTTT	CATSVGGVKNTEAFF
TRBV19	TRBD1	TRBJ2-1	.	TGTGCCAGTAGTATAGATAGTGGGACAGGGACCAATGAGCAGTTCTTC	CASSIDSGTGTNEQFF
TRBV12-2	.	TRBJ1-2	.	TGTGCAAGTCGCTACAGGGCACCCTATGGCTACACCTTC	CASRYRAPYGYTF
TRBV29-1	.	TRBJ1-1	.	TGCAGCGTTGCCACAGTGGGGGGTGAAGCTTTCTTT	CSVATVGGEAFF
TRBV7-2	.	TRBJ2-2	.	TGTGCCAGCAGCTTCACAGGGACGCCGTTTACCGGGGAGCTGTTTTTT	CASSFTGTPFTGELFF
TRBV27	TRBD1	TRBJ1-2	.	TGTGCCAGCAGTCCCAGCCCCCCGGACAGGATGCGCTATGGCTACACCTTC	CASSPSPPDRMRYGYTF
TRBV27	TRBD1	TRBJ2-2	.	TGTGCCAGCAGTTCCGGGACAGGGGTGAGCGGGGAGCTGTTTTTT	CASSSGTGVSGELFF
TRBV2	.	TRBJ1-2	.	TGTGCCAGCAGTGAGACTGTGGGGGGGGCAGGATATGGCTACACCTTC	CASSETVGGAGYGYTF
TRBV4-1	.	TRBJ1-2	.	TGCGCCAGCAGCCAAGATCGGGGAAGGGTCAATGGCTACACCTTC	CASSQDRGRVNGYTF